What follows are 15 T cell receptor beta chains derived from one specimen sequenced in a study of T cell responses to AZD1222 COVID-19 vaccine. Only in-frame clones appear in the TCRdb table, and some are missing; sequencing was by immunoSEQ multiplex PCR. The table includes 150,000 to 200,000 clones, approximately 90% detected once. The material sequenced was peripheral blood, taken on day 0 of AZD1222 vaccination. The receptors derive from an adult in good health.

The chain couples TRBV5-1 to TRBJ2-7, with D maybe TRBD1 (6 bases). V was shortened by 4 bases and J by 2 bases, with 13 bases between the two germline ends. Germline values: CDR1 SGHRS, CDR2 YFSETQ. CDR3 length equals 14 residues. The CDR3 spells CASSAGDIPYEQYF. Written as DNA, the CDR3 is TGCGCCAGCAGCGCCGGGGACATCCCCTACGAGCAGTACTTC.

This CDR3 is CAIRASGEGVYEQYF. The CDR3 DNA reads as TGTGCCATCAGGGCTAGCGGGGAAGGGGTCTACGAGCAGTACTTC. The chain is built from TRBV10-3 and TRBJ2-7; 9 bases map to TRBD2. CDR3 length equals 15 residues. The germline V gene encodes CDR1 ENHRY and CDR2 SYGVKD. Trimming at V came to 6 bases and at J to 3 bases, leaving 9 bases not matched to a gene.

J is TRBJ2-2 and V is TRBV21-1; the table's D call of TRBD2 was not tested on the DNA. TRBV21-1 is tagged as a pseudogene. This CDR3 region has 20 residues. CDR3 nucleotides: TGTGCCAGCAGCGGACCTATAGGACTAGCGGGAGGAGCGGGCACCGGGGAGCTGTTTTTT. Its translation is CASSGPIGLAGGAGTGELFF.

This chain uses TRBV5-1 with TRBJ2-7; D not certain. Germline loops: CDR1 SGHRS, CDR2 YFSETQ. V dropped 2 bases and J dropped 4 bases, with 10 bases sitting between them. The CDR3 contains 13 residues. CDR3 region: CASSLTDGYEQYF. The CDR3 region has the DNA TGCGCCAGCAGCTTAACGGACGGATACGAGCAGTACTTC.

This chain links TRBV7-3 with TRBJ2-2, with 8 bases aligning to TRBD2. Trimming removed 4 bases from V and 0 bases from J; junction bases left unmatched: 4. The CDR3 totals 16 residues. Germline V gene sequence: CDR1 SGHTA, CDR2 FQGTGA. DNA for the CDR3: TGTGCCAGCAGCTCTGGGGGACTAGCGAACACCGGGGAGCTGTTTTTT. This codes for CASSSGGLANTGELFF.

The CDR3 loop reads CASSFSRDSHEQFF. The CDR3, as DNA: TGTGCCAGCAGCTTTTCCCGGGACTCGCATGAGCAGTTCTTC. The gene calls are TRBV11-2 and TRBJ2-1; perhaps TRBD2 as D (6 bases). The CDR3 extends over 14 amino acids. V dropped 3 bases and J dropped 8 bases, with 14 bases sitting between them. Germline V gene sequence: CDR1 SGHAT, CDR2 FQNNGV. Full variable domain (outside the CDR3, taken from reference TRBV11-2 and TRBJ2-1): EAGVAQSPRYKIIEKRQSVAFWCNPISGHATLYWYQQILGQGPKLLIQFQNNGVVDDSQLPKDRFSAERLKGVDSTLKIQPAKLEDSAVYLCASSFSRDSHEQFFGPGTRLTVL.

The V call is TRBV7-2, the J call TRBJ2-3; TRBD2 might be the D (5 bases). Germline V gene lookup returns CDR1 SGHTA and CDR2 FQGNSA. Trimming took off 7 bases at V and 3 bases at J, with 17 bases between the two ends. The CDR3 sequence is 15 residues long. The CDR3 spells CASIRRAGSTDTQYF. DNA for the CDR3: TGTGCCAGCATCCGGCGGGCGGGTTCAACAGATACGCAGTATTTT.

The chain employs TRBV19 and TRBJ1-5; TRBD1 might be the D (5 bases). V was clipped by 7 bases and J by 8 bases, with 18 bases between them. There are 14 residues in the CDR3. In germline, CDR1 is LNHDA, CDR2 SQIVND (reference sequence). The CDR3 nucleotides are TGTGCCAGTACCTTCGGACAATTCGCGGAGCCCCAGCATTTT. Its translation is CASTFGQFAEPQHF.

This clone was detected only once. Here the CDR3 reads CASSHPYGSYNEQFF. CDR3 DNA sequence: TGTGCCAGCAGCCACCCATACGGGTCCTACAATGAGCAGTTCTTC. The chain combines TRBV11-3 with TRBJ2-1; D gene uncertain. This CDR3 has 15 amino acids. V lost 5 bases, J lost 1 base, and 12 bases lay in between. Looked up from germline, CDR1 is SGHNT and CDR2 is YENEEA. The full variable domain, completed using reference TRBV11-3 and TRBJ2-1, is EAGVVQSPRYKIIEKKQPVAFWCNPISGHNTLYWYLQNLGQGPELLIRYENEEAVDDSQLPKDRFSAERLKGVDSTLKIQPAELGDSAVYLCASSHPYGSYNEQFFGPGTRLTVL.

This chain connects TRBV7-9 to TRBJ1-2; possible D gene TRBD1, 6 bases. This CDR3 has 13 amino acids. Germline V gene lookup returns CDR1 SEHNR and CDR2 FQNEAQ (reference sequence). In DNA form, the CDR3 reads TGTGTTCCACCCCAGGGGATCAACTATGGCTACACCTTC. Translated: CVPPQGINYGYTF. Full variable domain (rest looked up from reference TRBV7-9 and TRBJ1-2): DTGVSQNPRHKITKRGQNVTFRCDPISEHNRLYWYRQTLGQGPEFLTYFQNEAQLEKSRLLSDRFSAERPKGSFSTLEIQRTEQGDSAMYLCVPPQGINYGYTFGSGTRLTVV.

The V and J genes are TRBV28 and TRBJ1-1; D is perhaps TRBD1 (5 bases). The ends were cut back, 6 bases at V and 10 bases at J, with 18 bases in the middle. The germline V gene has CDR1 MDHEN and CDR2 SYDVKM. CDR3 length equals 13 residues. CDR3 coding DNA: TGTGCCAGCAGGGCCGCCGGGACGAATAGAGCTTTCTTT. Protein sequence: CASRAAGTNRAFF.

The V gene is TRBV7-2, the J gene TRBJ2-2; 8 positions agree with TRBD1. The V segment lost 5 bases and the J segment 6 bases; nucleotides outside the gene matches: 8. Per the germline V gene, CDR1 is SGHTA and CDR2 is FQGNSA. The CDR3 runs 15 residues. In DNA, the CDR3 is TGTGCCAGCAGCCCCCCCAGCAGGGGGCCCGGGGAGCTGTTTTTT. Its protein is CASSPPSRGPGELFF.

The CDR3 region is CASSQGLDTRTDTQYF. As DNA, the CDR3 is TGTGCCAGCAGCCAAGGTCTGGACACACGCACAGATACGCAGTATTTT. V and J are TRBV3-1 (or the pseudogene TRBV3-2) and TRBJ2-3, with D perhaps matching TRBD1 (5 bases). CDR1 LGHDT and CDR2 YNNKEL come from the germline V gene (reference sequence). The CDR3 contains 16 residues. V lost 1 base, J lost 1 base, and 12 bases lay in between.

V gene TRBV7-9 combines with J gene TRBJ1-2, with a weak D call TRBD1 (5 bases). The CDR3 length is 12 residues. Germline loops: CDR1 SEHNR, CDR2 FQNEAQ (reference sequence). V lost 4 bases and J 4 bases, leaving 7 bases between the germline ends. As DNA, the CDR3 is TGTGCCAGCAGCTGGGACCGCTATGGCTACACCTTC. Translated, it gives CASSWDRYGYTF.

This clone appeared a single time. V and J are TRBV7-3 and TRBJ2-1, with D maybe TRBD2 (6 bases). The CDR3 runs to 16 residues. V was shortened by 0 bases and J by 2 bases, with 11 bases between the two germline ends. The germline V gene encodes CDR1 SGHTA and CDR2 FQGTGA. CDR3: CASSLTGSPPYNEQFF. The CDR3, as DNA: TGTGCCAGCAGCTTAACCGGGAGCCCCCCCTACAATGAGCAGTTCTTC. The full variable domain, in which reference TRBV7-3 and TRBJ2-1 provide the parts outside the CDR3, is GAGVSQTPSNKVTEKGKYVELRCDPISGHTALYWYRQSLGQGPEFLIYFQGTGAADDSGLPNDRFFAVRPEGSVSTLKIQRTERGDSAVYLCASSLTGSPPYNEQFFGPGTRLTVL.